This TCR beta chain was recovered during a study of cytomegalovirus exposure and HLA in healthy donors. Whole-study findings and limits: The study carried out a later analysis of TCR beta sequences. It associated some 17,000 of them with specific HLA alleles at a false discovery rate of 0.05. Specific recognition of CMV antigens was confirmed in vitro for a few chains (all CMV-associated).

Each of the donors was a healthy bone marrow donor. Concerning this clone itself: As yet, its antigen is unknown.

Both 60 Vbeta primers and 13 Jbeta primers went into the PCR. Only in-frame clones appear in the TCRdb table, and some are missing; sequencing was by immunoSEQ multiplex PCR. The data contain 140,000 or so clones, roughly four fifths of them seen just once; the ten biggest clones take up around 10%. Input material: PBMCs. The clonotype comes from a woman in her sixties in good health and CMV-seropositive.

CDR3 bases: TGTGCCAGCAGCTTAACAGGGGGCCGAACTGAAGCTTTCTTT. As protein: CASSLTGGRTEAFF. The V gene is TRBV7-9, the J gene TRBJ1-1; 9 nucleotides line up with TRBD1. The CDR3 runs to 14 residues. CDR1 is SEHNR and CDR2 is FQNEAQ in the germline V gene (reference sequence). The V segment lost 2 bases and the J segment 5 bases; nucleotides outside the gene matches: 3.